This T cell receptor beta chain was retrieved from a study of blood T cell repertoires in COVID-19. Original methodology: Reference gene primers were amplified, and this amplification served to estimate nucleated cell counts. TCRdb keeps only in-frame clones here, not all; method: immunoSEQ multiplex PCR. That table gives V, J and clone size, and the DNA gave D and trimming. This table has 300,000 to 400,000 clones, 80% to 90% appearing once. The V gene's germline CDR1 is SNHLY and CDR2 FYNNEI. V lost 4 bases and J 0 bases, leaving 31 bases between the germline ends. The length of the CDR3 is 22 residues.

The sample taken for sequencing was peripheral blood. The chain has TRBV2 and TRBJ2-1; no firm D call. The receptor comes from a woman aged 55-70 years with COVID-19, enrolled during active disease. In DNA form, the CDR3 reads TGTGCCAGCAGTGGGTTTTCGGTGACTCAAGCACTCCCATCCATCTCCTACAATGAGCAGTTCTTC. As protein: CASSGFSVTQALPSISYNEQFF. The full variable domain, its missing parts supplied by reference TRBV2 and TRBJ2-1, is EPEVTQTPSHQVTQMGQEVILRCVPISNHLYFYWYRQILGQKVEFLVSFYNNEISEKSEIFDDQFSVERPDGSNFTLKIRSTKLEDSAMYFCASSGFSVTQALPSISYNEQFFGPGTRLTVL.